These T cell receptor beta chains were read from a single sample in a study of T-cell reconstitution after alpha-beta-depleted transplantation in children. Using its own MiXCR run on the PCR reads, TCRdb lists one record per CDR3 protein. This table holds roughly 300,000 distinct CDR3 sequences, approximately 9.8% found once. The specimen was PBMCs from the stem cell graft donor, collected from the stem cell graft. The source of these receptors is a human donor who donated a stem cell graft to a child with SCID. The CDR3 runs from the conserved cysteine through the conserved F or W. Each record gives: J gene, D gene, clone size, V gene, CDR3 protein, CDR3 DNA. A D gene is named only where the DNA matches it firmly. Some rows have no size entry. The others give once, few or many, or a class for an expanded clone.

TRBJ2-3,.,.,TRBV12-3/TRBV12-4,CASSVTGVGTDTQYF,TGTGCCAGCAGTGTCACTGGGGTGGGCACAGATACGCAGTATTTT
TRBJ2-7,.,many,TRBV4-1,CASSHPRSYEQYF,TGCGCCAGCAGCCATCCTAGGTCCTACGAGCAGTACTTC
TRBJ2-5,.,.,TRBV18,CASSQRGQETQYF,TGTGCCAGCTCTCAACGGGGTCAAGAGACCCAGTACTTC
TRBJ1-2,TRBD1,.,TRBV2,CASSEGPTGNYGYTF,TGTGCCAGCAGTGAAGGCCCGACAGGGAACTATGGCTACACCTTC
TRBJ1-6,.,.,TRBV27,CASSLLGAGDYNSPLHF,TGTGCCAGCAGTTTATTGGGGGCCGGTGACTATAATTCACCCCTCCACTTT
TRBJ2-1,.,.,TRBV4-1,CASSPLVGEQFF,TGCGCCAGCAGCCCCCTGGTAGGTGAGCAGTTCTTC
TRBJ2-3,.,many,TRBV20-1,CSAIGDPLTDTQYF,TGCAGTGCTATTGGCGACCCGCTGACAGATACGCAGTATTTT
TRBJ2-7,.,once,TRBV20-1,CSAPSLTGYEQYF,TGCAGTGCCCCCAGCCTGACGGGTTACGAGCAGTACTTC
TRBJ2-1,.,few,TRBV12-3/TRBV12-4,CASSPTGFFREQFF,TGTGCCAGCAGTCCAACAGGGTTCTTCCGTGAGCAGTTCTTC
TRBJ2-3,.,.,TRBV7-7,CASSLEWGADTQYF,TGTGCCAGCAGCTTAGAATGGGGGGCAGATACGCAGTATTTT
TRBJ1-1,.,few,TRBV4-1,CASSQDTYTEAFF,TGCGCCAGCAGCCAAGATACCTACACTGAAGCTTTCTTT
TRBJ2-1,TRBD2,.,TRBV7-9,CASSFPTSGGDLF,TGTGCCAGCAGCTTTCCCACTAGCGGGGGGGATCTCTTC
TRBJ2-3,.,many,TRBV2,CASSGRLGDTQYF,TGTGCCAGCAGTGGTCGACTAGGAGATACGCAGTATTTT
TRBJ1-6,.,.,TRBV10-3,CAIQGQSNSPLHF,TGTGCCATACAGGGACAATCTAATTCACCCCTCCACTTT
TRBJ1-1,TRBD1,few,TRBV5-1,CASNLRGGAMNTEAFF,TGCGCCAGCAATCTGCGAGGGGGCGCGATGAACACTGAAGCTTTCTTT
TRBJ2-6,.,.,TRBV20-1,CSARDFSGANVLTF,TGCAGTGCTAGGGACTTTTCTGGGGCCAACGTCCTGACTTTC
TRBJ2-5,TRBD2,.,TRBV7-9,CASSWRGTTKETQYF,TGTGCCAGCAGCTGGAGAGGGACTACAAAAGAGACCCAGTACTTC
TRBJ2-3,.,many,TRBV2,CASSAADTQYF,TGTGCCAGCAGTGCGGCAGATACGCAGTATTTT
TRBJ2-7,.,few,TRBV12-3/TRBV12-4,CASSFSSPYEQYF,TGTGCCAGCAGTTTTAGTTCCCCCTACGAGCAGTACTTC
TRBJ2-1,.,.,TRBV12-3/TRBV12-4,CASSLAGRNEQFF,TGTGCCAGCAGTTTAGCAGGGAGAAATGAGCAGTTCTTC
TRBJ2-5,.,.,TRBV27,CASSLFGGPEETQYF,TGTGCCAGCAGTTTATTTGGGGGGCCTGAAGAGACCCAGTACTTC
TRBJ2-3,.,many,TRBV18,CASSAIGGTDTQYF,TGTGCCAGCTCCGCTATAGGGGGGACAGATACGCAGTATTTT
TRBJ2-5,TRBD2,.,TRBV5-1,CASSLRPSGGVNQETQYF,TGCGCCAGCAGCTTGCGGCCTAGCGGGGGGGTGAACCAAGAGACCCAGTACTTC
TRBJ2-2,.,few,TRBV7-3,CASSLYPLGERTLNTGELFF,TGTGCCAGCAGCTTATATCCCCTTGGTGAGCGGACTTTGAACACCGGGGAGCTGTTTTTT
TRBJ2-5,.,few,TRBV4-2,CASSQRDGAGETQYF,TGTGCCAGCAGCCAGCGGGACGGCGCGGGGGAGACCCAGTACTTC
TRBJ2-3,.,.,TRBV3-1,CASSQLGPGTHTQYF,TGTGCCAGCAGCCAACTGGGCCCAGGGACACATACGCAGTATTTT
TRBJ2-1,.,few,TRBV5-1,CASSTTNYNEQFF,TGCGCCAGCAGCACTACAAACTACAATGAGCAGTTCTTC
TRBJ2-1,TRBD1,.,TRBV6-5,CASSSRDSSNEQFF,TGTGCCAGCAGTTCCCGGGACAGCTCCAATGAGCAGTTCTTC
TRBJ2-3,TRBD2,few,TRBV20-1,CSATLQSGGLSDTQYF,TGCAGTGCTACCCTCCAGAGCGGGGGGCTCTCAGATACGCAGTATTTT
TRBJ2-3,.,.,TRBV19,CASSRFQPGTDTQYF,TGTGCCAGTAGTAGGTTCCAGCCTGGCACAGATACGCAGTATTTT
TRBJ2-5,.,.,TRBV29-1,CSVGLGPETQYF,TGCAGCGTGGGTCTGGGGCCGGAGACCCAGTACTTC
TRBJ2-7,.,few,TRBV12-3/TRBV12-4,CASSPNPPYEQYF,TGTGCCAGCAGTCCCAACCCGCCCTACGAGCAGTACTTC
TRBJ2-1,TRBD2,few,TRBV7-2,CASSFWTSGGIGQFF,TGTGCCAGCAGCTTTTGGACTAGCGGGGGGATCGGGCAGTTCTTC
TRBJ2-6,TRBD1,many,TRBV20-1,CSARRDRVGAAGANVLTF,TGCAGTGCTAGAAGGGACAGGGTCGGGGCCGCTGGGGCCAACGTCCTGACTTTC
TRBJ1-5,.,few,TRBV5-5,CASSLLGNSNQPQHF,TGTGCCAGCAGCTTGTTAGGGAATAGCAATCAGCCCCAGCATTTT
TRBJ1-1,.,many,TRBV11-2,CASILNTEAFF,TGTGCCAGCATCCTGAACACTGAAGCTTTCTTT
TRBJ2-7,.,few,TRBV7-9,CASSSELEREQYF,TGTGCCAGCAGCTCCGAACTAGAACGCGAGCAGTACTTC
TRBJ1-1,TRBD1,few,TRBV7-8,CASSLTTRQGVTEAFF,TGTGCCAGCAGCTTAACCACCCGACAGGGTGTCACTGAAGCTTTCTTT
TRBJ2-5,TRBD1,.,TRBV4-1,CASSQDPKGAQQETQYF,TGCGCCAGCAGCCAAGATCCGAAGGGGGCCCAACAAGAGACCCAGTACTTC
TRBJ2-7,.,.,TRBV6-1,CASSRGTGEFSYEQYF,TGTGCCAGCAGTCGCGGGACGGGTGAATTCTCCTACGAGCAGTACTTC
TRBJ2-2,.,.,TRBV6-5,CASSYSTIGPNTGELFF,TGTGCCAGCAGTTACTCGACAATAGGGCCGAACACCGGGGAGCTGTTTTTT
TRBJ1-1,.,many,TRBV5-1,CASSAAGAANTEAFF,TGCGCCAGCAGCGCCGCCGGGGCGGCGAACACTGAAGCTTTCTTT
TRBJ1-1,.,few,TRBV5-5,CASSFVWNTEAFF,TGTGCCAGCAGCTTCGTCTGGAACACTGAAGCTTTCTTT
TRBJ2-5,.,many,TRBV29-1,CSAVGLASLTKSMETQYF,TGCAGCGCCGTTGGGCTAGCGTCTTTGACCAAATCCATGGAGACCCAGTACTTC
TRBJ2-3,.,many,TRBV9,CASSVVESTRSGVGQYF,TGTGCCAGCAGCGTAGTCGAGTCTACCAGAAGTGGGGTGGGGCAGTATTTT
TRBJ2-2,.,many,TRBV12-3/TRBV12-4,CASSTGTRELFF,TGTGCCAGCAGCACCGGGACCCGGGAGCTGTTTTTT